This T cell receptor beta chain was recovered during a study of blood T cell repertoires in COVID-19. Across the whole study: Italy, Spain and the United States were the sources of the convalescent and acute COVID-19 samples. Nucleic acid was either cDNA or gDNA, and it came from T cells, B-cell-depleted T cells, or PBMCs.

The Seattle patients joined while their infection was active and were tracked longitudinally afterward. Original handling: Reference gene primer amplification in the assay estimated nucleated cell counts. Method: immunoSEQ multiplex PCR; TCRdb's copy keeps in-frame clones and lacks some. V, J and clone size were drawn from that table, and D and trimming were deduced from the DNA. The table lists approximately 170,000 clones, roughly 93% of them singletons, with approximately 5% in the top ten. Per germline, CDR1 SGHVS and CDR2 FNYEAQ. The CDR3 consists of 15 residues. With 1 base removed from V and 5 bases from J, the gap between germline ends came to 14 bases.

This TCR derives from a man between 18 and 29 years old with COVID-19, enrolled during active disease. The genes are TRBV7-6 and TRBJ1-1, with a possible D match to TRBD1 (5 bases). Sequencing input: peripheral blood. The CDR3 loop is CASSLGWGRDTEAFF. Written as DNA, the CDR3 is TGTGCCAGCAGCTTAGGTTGGGGGAGGGATACTGAAGCTTTCTTT. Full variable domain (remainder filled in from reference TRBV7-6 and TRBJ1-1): GAGVSQSPRYKVTKRGQDVALRCDPISGHVSLYWYRQALGQGPEFLTYFNYEAQQDKSGLPNDRFSAERPEGSISTLTIQRTEQRDSAMYRCASSLGWGRDTEAFFGQGTRLTVV.